The 18 T cell receptor beta chains below were found in one sample sequenced in a study of blood T cell repertoires in COVID-19. Produced via immunoSEQ multiplex PCR; TCRdb's table is partial and in-frame only. Counted here are 150,000 to 180,000 clones, around 82% occurring once; the ten biggest clones make up approximately 0.63%. The sample comprised peripheral blood. The receptors come from a man aged 55 to 70 with COVID-19, enrolled during active disease.

The rearrangement joins TRBV19 to TRBJ2-7, with D unresolved. CDR3 length: 13 amino acids. The germline CDR1 and CDR2 sequences are LNHDA and SQIVND (reference sequence). The V and J ends lost 4 bases and 5 bases respectively, with 12 bases between them. The CDR3 bases are TGTGCCAGTAGTACCGATCTGGGCGACGAGCAGTACTTC. As protein: CASSTDLGDEQYF.

The chain uses TRBV18 and TRBJ1-3, with 7 bases aligning to TRBD1. CDR1 and CDR2 (germline): KGHSH, LQKENI. V lost 5 bases, J lost 0 bases, and 4 bases stayed unmatched. This CDR3 region has 15 residues. CDR3 DNA sequence: TGTGCCAGCTCAGAGCGGACAGGCTCTGGAAACACCATATATTTT. This gives the protein CASSERTGSGNTIYF. Variable domain in full (rest from reference TRBV18 and TRBJ1-3): NAGVMQNPRHLVRRRGQEARLRCSPMKGHSHVYWYRQLPEEGLKFMVYLQKENIIDESGMPKERFSAEFPKEGPSILRIQQVVRGDSAAYFCASSERTGSGNTIYFGEGSWLTVV.

A few counts support this clone. This chain connects TRBV2 to TRBJ1-3, with D maybe TRBD1 (5 bases). The CDR3 has 15 amino acids. CDR1 and CDR2 (germline): SNHLY, FYNNEI. Trimming left V 4 bases short and J 0 bases short, with 10 bases between. The CDR3 region is CASSVGRDSGNTIYF. CDR3 coding DNA: TGTGCCAGCAGTGTAGGCAGGGACTCTGGAAACACCATATATTTT.

V gene TRBV7-3 combines with J gene TRBJ1-2, with D maybe TRBD1 (5 bases). Germline V CDR1 and CDR2: SGHTA, FQGTGA. The CDR3 covers 13 residues. Deletions cut 5 bases from V and 8 bases from J, with 15 bases between. This CDR3 reads CASSPTGVGGYTF. The CDR3 nucleotides read TGTGCCAGCAGCCCGACGGGGGTTGGAGGCTACACCTTC.

The chain recombines TRBV7-2 with TRBJ1-4, with 8 bases matching TRBD1. Germline CDR1 is SGHTA and CDR2 is FQGNSA. The J segment lost 4 bases and the V segment lost 8 bases, leaving 12 bases of the junction unmatched. The CDR3 length is 16 residues. The CDR3 coding sequence is TGTGCCAGCCGGGGGACAGGCCGCTCCGTTAATGAAAAACTGTTTTTT. Amino acid sequence: CASRGTGRSVNEKLFF.

V is TRBV7-2 and J is TRBJ1-3; D remains unclear. The CDR3 sequence is 15 residues long. V was pared by 0 bases and J by 6 bases, with 12 bases between. Per the germline V gene, CDR1 is SGHTA and CDR2 is FQGNSA. CDR3 sequence reads: CASSLAFQAANTIYF. The CDR3 nucleotides are TGTGCCAGCAGCTTAGCGTTCCAGGCTGCAAACACCATATATTTT.

J is TRBJ1-1 and V is TRBV4-2, with 7 bases lining up with TRBD1. The CDR3 runs 14 residues. From germline, CDR1 is LGHNA and CDR2 YNFKEQ. The V and J ends lost 2 bases and 2 bases, in that order; junction bases with no gene match: 2. The CDR3, as DNA: TGTGCCAGCAGCCAAACAGGGGACAACACTGAAGCTTTCTTT. Translation gives CASSQTGDNTEAFF.

This chain links TRBV4-3 with TRBJ2-7; D is possibly TRBD1 (6 bases). This CDR3 region has 15 residues. The V gene lost 0 bases and the J gene lost 4 bases, with 13 bases spanning the gap. The germline V gene encodes CDR1 LGHNA and CDR2 YSLEER. Here the CDR3 reads CASSQERNRVYEQYF. The DNA of the CDR3 is TGCGCCAGCAGCCAAGAAAGAAACAGGGTTTACGAGCAGTACTTC.

Note on this clone: One end of the junction does not line up with germline, which may come from a read error. The chain joins TRBV5-1 to TRBJ2-2; 9 positions match TRBD1. The length of the CDR3 is 17 residues. Germline CDR1 and CDR2: SGHRS and YFSETQ. The CDR3 bases are TGCGCCGGCAGCTCACGAACCGGGACAGGGTTCACCGGGGAGCTGTTTTTT. It yields the protein CAGSSRTGTGFTGELFF.

The chain's CDR3 is CASSLSVLGGAVTEAFF. CDR3 nucleotide sequence: TGTGCCAGCAGTTTATCGGTATTAGGGGGGGCGGTTACTGAAGCTTTCTTT. This rearrangement joins TRBV28 to TRBJ1-1, with D maybe TRBD1 (6 bases). Germline assignment: CDR1 MDHEN and CDR2 SYDVKM. Trimming pared 1 base from V and 5 bases from J, leaving 20 bases between. The CDR3 has 17 residues.

The gene calls are TRBV13 and TRBJ1-1, with TRBD1 matching 8 bases. V gave up 2 bases and J gave up 0 bases; unmatched junction bases: 8. Looked up from germline, CDR1 is PRHDT and CDR2 is FYEKMQ (reference sequence). This CDR3 has 17 amino acids. The CDR3 sequence: CASSLRRSGGLNTEAFF. In DNA, the CDR3 is TGTGCCAGCAGCTTACGTCGGTCAGGGGGCTTGAACACTGAAGCTTTCTTT.

The chain uses TRBV6-5 and TRBJ1-5; tentatively, D is TRBD1 (5 bases). CDR1 and CDR2 (germline): MNHEY, SVGAGI. Trimming removed 6 bases at V and 6 bases at J, with 15 bases between. The CDR3 has 14 residues. CDR3 loop: CASRTQGKGQPQHF. In DNA form, the CDR3 reads TGTGCCAGCAGAACTCAGGGTAAGGGTCAGCCCCAGCATTTT.

V is TRBV6-7 and J is TRBJ2-3; D remains ambiguous. TRBV6-7 has ORF status, its function being uncertain. The CDR3 covers 23 residues. Trimming pared 0 bases from V and 6 bases from J, leaving 37 bases between. Here the CDR3 reads CASSYSSMNLFEPRMNLVDTQYF. The CDR3 DNA reads TGTGCCAGCAGTTACTCGAGTATGAACCTTTTTGAGCCTCGCATGAACCTAGTGGATACGCAGTATTTT.

This clone was detected a few times. This rearrangement joins TRBV5-5 to TRBJ2-5; D call uncertain. Looked up from germline, CDR1 is SGHKS and CDR2 is YYEKEE (reference sequence). This CDR3 is built from 14 residues. With 4 bases removed from V and 4 bases from J, the gap between germline ends came to 14 bases. CDR3 DNA sequence: TGTGCCAGCAGCCGGGTCCCAGCAACAGAGACCCAGTACTTC. Translation: CASSRVPATETQYF. Full variable domain (rest looked up from reference TRBV5-5 and TRBJ2-5): DAGVTQSPTHLIKTRGQQVTLRCSPISGHKSVSWYQQVLGQGPQFIFQYYEKEERGRGNFPDRFSARQFPNYSSELNVNALLLGDSALYLCASSRVPATETQYFGPGTRLLVL.

This chain connects TRBV5-1 to TRBJ2-1; 10 bases agree with TRBD1. The CDR3 totals 14 residues. CDR1 and CDR2 from the germline V gene are SGHRS and YFSETQ. Unmatched junction bases numbered 6, after V lost 3 bases and J lost 9 bases. Here the CDR3 reads CASSSGQGVSEQFF. CDR3 coding DNA: TGCGCCAGCAGCTCCGGACAGGGGGTATCTGAGCAGTTCTTC.

This chain uses TRBV6-1 with TRBJ2-7; 9 bases are a match to TRBD1. Germline CDR1 MNHNS, CDR2 SASEGT. The length of the CDR3 is 15 residues. After removal of 2 bases from V and 3 bases from J, the junction contained 5 bases not matched to a gene. The CDR3, as DNA: TGTGCCAGCAGTGAACACAGGGGGCGCCTCTACGAGCAGTACTTC. This sequence encodes CASSEHRGRLYEQYF.

DNA for the CDR3: TGTGCCAGCAGCTTAGTGGACAGGGTAAATGAAAAACTGTTTTTT. It encodes CASSLVDRVNEKLFF. The chain uses TRBV7-8 and TRBJ1-4; 8 bases align to TRBD1. This CDR3 has 15 amino acids. The V gene end was trimmed by 1 base and the J gene end by 5 bases; junction bases not matched to a gene: 3. Per germline, CDR1 SGHVS and CDR2 FQNEAQ.

The chain employs TRBV13 and TRBJ1-1; TRBD1 agrees at 8 bases. Germline CDR1 and CDR2: PRHDT and FYEKMQ (reference sequence). The CDR3 extends over 13 amino acids. V dropped 3 bases and J dropped 4; count of bases not matched to a gene: 1. CDR3 protein: CASSFRGLTEAFF. CDR3 bases: TGTGCCAGCAGCTTCAGGGGGCTCACTGAAGCTTTCTTT. Using reference TRBV13 and TRBJ1-1 for the parts outside the CDR3, the full variable domain is AAGVIQSPRHLIKEKRETATLKCYPIPRHDTVYWYQQGPGQDPQFLISFYEKMQSDKGSIPDRFSAQQFSDYHSELNMSSLELGDSALYFCASSFRGLTEAFFGQGTRLTVV.